This TCR beta chain was captured in a study of OX40 agonist ivuxolimab in advanced cancers. Overall study context: Patients were treated with ivuxolimab, an agonistic anti-OX40 (CD134) antibody. Three partial responders included one hepatocellular carcinoma patient and two cutaneous melanoma patients. Study results and limitations: Average numbers of expanded clones were greater in CD8+ T cells than in CD4+.

Samples of blood were obtained at baseline, on cycle 4 day 1, and on cycle 7 day 1. Only in-frame clones appear in the TCRdb table, and some are missing; sequencing was by immunoSEQ multiplex PCR. The table shows tens of thousands of clones, with approximately 92% occurring only once. This CDR3 contains 15 residues. In germline, CDR1 is MNHEY, CDR2 SVGAGI. Trimming took off 0 bases at V and 5 bases at J, with 13 bases between the two ends. Remarks on this clone: Its cognate antigen is unknown.

This receptor was obtained from an adult with an advanced solid tumor such as melanoma, head and neck, liver or kidney cancer. This chain links TRBV6-5 with TRBJ2-5, with D possibly being TRBD1 (6 bases). Sample: CD4+ or CD8+ T cells sorted from blood, taken in a trial of the OX40 agonist ivuxolimab. The CDR3 region is CASSYSDSPFETQYF. The CDR3, as DNA: TGTGCCAGCAGTTACTCGGACAGTCCCTTTGAGACCCAGTACTTC.